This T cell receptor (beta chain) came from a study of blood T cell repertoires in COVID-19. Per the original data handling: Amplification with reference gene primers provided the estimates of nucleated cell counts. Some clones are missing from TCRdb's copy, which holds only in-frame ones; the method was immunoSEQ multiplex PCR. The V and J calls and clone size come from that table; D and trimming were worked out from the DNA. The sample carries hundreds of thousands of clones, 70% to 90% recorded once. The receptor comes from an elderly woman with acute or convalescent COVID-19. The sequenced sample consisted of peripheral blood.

CDR3 amino acids: CAISDPGQGNGYTF. In nucleotides, the CDR3 is TGTGCCATCAGTGATCCGGGACAGGGAAACGGCTACACCTTC. The chain has TRBV10-3 and TRBJ1-2; 9 nucleotides line up with TRBD1. CDR3 size: 14 residues. Per germline, CDR1 ENHRY and CDR2 SYGVKD. V lost 3 bases to trimming and J lost 8 bases; unmatched junction nucleotides: 7.